This TCR beta chain originates from a study of blood T cell repertoires in COVID-19. This CDR3 is 15 amino acids long. Germline CDR1 reads SGHTA; CDR2 reads FQGNSA. Trimming cost V 5 bases and J 9 bases; bases outside gene matches: 13. The data were produced by immunoSEQ multiplex PCR, yet TCRdb's version contains in-frame clones alone and is incomplete. The sample has fewer than 200,000 clones; around 82% are singletons. J is TRBJ2-1 and V is TRBV7-2, with 7 positions matching TRBD2. Sequencing was performed on peripheral blood. This sequence originates from a man aged 65-85 years with active or convalescent COVID-19. CDR3 sequence (DNA): TGTGCCAGCAGCCCCGGGGCCCTTGCGGGAGCTGAGCAGTTCTTC. It is translated as CASSPGALAGAEQFF.